This T cell receptor (beta chain) was profiled in a study of response to subunit inactivated influenza vaccine. The CDR3 runs to 14 residues. Germline V gene lookup returns CDR1 SSHAT and CDR2 FNYEAQ (reference sequence). As to this clonotype: One end of the junction varies from germline; a read error may be responsible.

A single record per CDR3 protein comes from TCRdb applying MiXCR to the RT-PCR reads. The sample yields a few hundred thousand distinct CDR3 sequences, 20% to 25% seen once. The chain carries TRBV7-7 and TRBJ2-2; D is tentatively TRBD1 or TRBD2 (5 bases each). This TCR was sampled from a man between 50 and 69 years old who received an inactivated influenza vaccine. The sample was PBMCs from blood, taken about 19 months after vaccination. Here the CDR3 reads CASSVQEGPGELFF. The CDR3 nucleotides read TGTGCTAGCAGCGTGCAAGAGGGACCGGGGGAGCTGTTTTTT.